This T cell receptor (beta chain) was retrieved from a study of shared clonotypes between healthy human individuals. Study context: Three plates were used per donor for CD4 naive, three for CD4 memory, two for CD8 naive and one for CD8 memory. Study results and limitations: Richness estimates generally favored naive over memory subsets.

The CDR3 is made up of 18 amino acids. Unmatched junction bases numbered 9, after V lost 1 base and J lost 1 base. Germline CDR1 KGHSH, CDR2 LQKENI. As regards this clone: Its antigen is undetermined.

The assay was immunoSEQ multiplex PCR, and TCRdb's table has in-frame clones only and misses some. The sample has roughly 1 million clones; about four fifths are singletons. The chain carries TRBV18 and TRBJ2-2, with 7 bases matching TRBD1. Sequenced sample: memory CD4+ T cells from PBMCs. Subset: CD45RA-negative fraction. This sequence was found in a man younger than 35 in good health. Some clones in this sample may be carry-over from other donors' samples. The CDR3 DNA is TGTGCCAGCTCACCACGACAGGACAGGTTCGGGAACACCGGGGAGCTGTTTTTT. It translates to CASSPRQDRFGNTGELFF.